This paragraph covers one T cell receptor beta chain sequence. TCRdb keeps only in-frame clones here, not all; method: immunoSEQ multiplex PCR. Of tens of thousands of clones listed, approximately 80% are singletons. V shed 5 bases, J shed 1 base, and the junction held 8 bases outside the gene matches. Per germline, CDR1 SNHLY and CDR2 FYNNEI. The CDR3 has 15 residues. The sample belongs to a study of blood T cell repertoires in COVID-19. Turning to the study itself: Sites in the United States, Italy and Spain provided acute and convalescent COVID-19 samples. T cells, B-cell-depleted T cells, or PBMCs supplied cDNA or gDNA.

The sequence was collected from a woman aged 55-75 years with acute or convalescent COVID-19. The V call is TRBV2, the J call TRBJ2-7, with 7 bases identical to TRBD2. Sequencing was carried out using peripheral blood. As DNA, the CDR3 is TGTGCCAGCAGTCAACCGGGGGGTACGTCCTACGAGCAGTACTTC. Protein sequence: CASSQPGGTSYEQYF.